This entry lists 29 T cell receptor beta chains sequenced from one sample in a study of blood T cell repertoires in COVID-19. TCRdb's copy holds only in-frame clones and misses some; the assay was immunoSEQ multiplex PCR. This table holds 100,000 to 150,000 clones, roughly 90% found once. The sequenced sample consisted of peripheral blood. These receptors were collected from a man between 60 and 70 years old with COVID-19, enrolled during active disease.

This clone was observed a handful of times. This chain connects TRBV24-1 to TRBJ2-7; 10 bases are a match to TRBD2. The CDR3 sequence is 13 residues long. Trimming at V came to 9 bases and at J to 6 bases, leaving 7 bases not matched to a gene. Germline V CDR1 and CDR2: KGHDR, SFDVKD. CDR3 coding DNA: TGTGCCACCTCTTCCCAGCGGGAGGGCGAGCAGTACTTC. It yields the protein CATSSQREGEQYF.

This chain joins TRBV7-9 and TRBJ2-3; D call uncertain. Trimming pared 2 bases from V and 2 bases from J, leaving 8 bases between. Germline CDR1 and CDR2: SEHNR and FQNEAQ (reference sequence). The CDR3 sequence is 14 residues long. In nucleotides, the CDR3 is TGTGCCAGCAGCTTACCTAGAGACACAGATACGCAGTATTTT. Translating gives CASSLPRDTDTQYF.

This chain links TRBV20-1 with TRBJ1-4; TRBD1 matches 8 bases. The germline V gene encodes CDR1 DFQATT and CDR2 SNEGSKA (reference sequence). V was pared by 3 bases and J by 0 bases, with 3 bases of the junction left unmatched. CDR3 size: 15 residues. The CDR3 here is CSASQGASTNEKLFF. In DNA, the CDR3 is TGCAGTGCTAGTCAGGGGGCATCAACTAATGAAAAACTGTTTTTT.

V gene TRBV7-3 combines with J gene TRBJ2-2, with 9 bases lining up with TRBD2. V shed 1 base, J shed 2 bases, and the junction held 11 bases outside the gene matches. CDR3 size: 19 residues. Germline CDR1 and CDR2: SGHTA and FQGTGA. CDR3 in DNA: TGTGCCAGCAGCTTAATCCCGGGACTAGCAATACAAAACACCGGGGAGCTGTTTTTT. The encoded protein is CASSLIPGLAIQNTGELFF.

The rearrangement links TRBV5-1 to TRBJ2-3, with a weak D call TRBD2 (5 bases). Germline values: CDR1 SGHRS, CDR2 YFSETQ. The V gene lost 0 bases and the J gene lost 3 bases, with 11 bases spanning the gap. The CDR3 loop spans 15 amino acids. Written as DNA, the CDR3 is TGCGCCAGCAGCTTGGATGAGGGAACGACAGATACGCAGTATTTT. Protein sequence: CASSLDEGTTDTQYF.

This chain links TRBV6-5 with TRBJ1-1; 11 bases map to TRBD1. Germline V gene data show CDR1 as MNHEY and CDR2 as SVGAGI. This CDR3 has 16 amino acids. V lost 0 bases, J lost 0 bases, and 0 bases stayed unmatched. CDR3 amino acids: CASSYSGQGVNTEAFF. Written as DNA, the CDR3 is TGTGCCAGCAGTTACTCGGGACAGGGGGTGAACACTGAAGCTTTCTTT.

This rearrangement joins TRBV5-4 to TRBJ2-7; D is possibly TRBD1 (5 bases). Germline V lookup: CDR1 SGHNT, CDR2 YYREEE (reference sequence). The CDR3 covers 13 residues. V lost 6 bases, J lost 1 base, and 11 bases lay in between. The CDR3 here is CASTQGSSYEQYF. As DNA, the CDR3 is TGTGCCAGCACCCAGGGTTCGTCCTACGAGCAGTACTTC.

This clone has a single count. The DNA of the CDR3 is TGTGCCAGCAGCCAGGACTATAACTATGGCTACACCTTC. It specifies CASSQDYNYGYTF. The chain recombines TRBV7-9 with TRBJ1-2; no definite D call. Germline V gene sequence: CDR1 SEHNR, CDR2 FQNEAQ (reference sequence). The CDR3 loop spans 13 amino acids. V was cut by 5 bases and J by 1 base, with 8 bases left in between.

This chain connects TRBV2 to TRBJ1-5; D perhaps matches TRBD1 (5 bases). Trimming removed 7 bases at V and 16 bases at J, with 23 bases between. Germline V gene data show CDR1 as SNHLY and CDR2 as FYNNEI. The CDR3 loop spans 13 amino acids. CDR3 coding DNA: TGTGCCAGCAAAATCGTCGACACAGGCCCACAACATTTT. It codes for CASKIVDTGPQHF.

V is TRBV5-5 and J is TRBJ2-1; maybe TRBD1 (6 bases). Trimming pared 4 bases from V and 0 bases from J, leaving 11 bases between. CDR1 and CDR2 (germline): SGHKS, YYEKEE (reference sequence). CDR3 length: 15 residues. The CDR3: CASSRTVSSYNEQFF. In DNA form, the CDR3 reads TGTGCCAGCAGCCGGACAGTGAGCTCCTACAATGAGCAGTTCTTC.

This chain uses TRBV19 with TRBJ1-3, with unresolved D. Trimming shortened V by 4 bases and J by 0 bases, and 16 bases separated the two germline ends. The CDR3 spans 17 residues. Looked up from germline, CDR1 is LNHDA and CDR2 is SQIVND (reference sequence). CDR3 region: CASSNRPGWNSGNTIYF. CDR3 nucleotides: TGTGCCAGTAGTAATCGGCCAGGCTGGAACTCTGGAAACACCATATATTTT.

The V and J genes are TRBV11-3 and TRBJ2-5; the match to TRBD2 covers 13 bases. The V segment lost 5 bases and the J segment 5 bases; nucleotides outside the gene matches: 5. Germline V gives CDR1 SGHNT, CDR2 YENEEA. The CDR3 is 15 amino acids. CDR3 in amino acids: CASSPGTSGAETQYF. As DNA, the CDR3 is TGTGCCAGCAGCCCCGGGACTAGCGGGGCGGAGACCCAGTACTTC.

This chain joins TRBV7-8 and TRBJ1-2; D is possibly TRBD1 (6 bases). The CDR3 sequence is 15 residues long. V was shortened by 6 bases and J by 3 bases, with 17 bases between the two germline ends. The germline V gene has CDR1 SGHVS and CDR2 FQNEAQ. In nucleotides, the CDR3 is TGTGCCAGCAGTTATCATTTCAGGGGTGACTATGGCTACACCTTC. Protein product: CASSYHFRGDYGYTF.

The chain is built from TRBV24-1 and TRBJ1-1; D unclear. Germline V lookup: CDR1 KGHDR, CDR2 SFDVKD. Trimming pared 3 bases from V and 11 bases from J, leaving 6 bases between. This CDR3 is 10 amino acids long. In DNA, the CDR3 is TGTGCCACCAGTGATACGGGGGCTTTCTTT. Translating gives CATSDTGAFF.

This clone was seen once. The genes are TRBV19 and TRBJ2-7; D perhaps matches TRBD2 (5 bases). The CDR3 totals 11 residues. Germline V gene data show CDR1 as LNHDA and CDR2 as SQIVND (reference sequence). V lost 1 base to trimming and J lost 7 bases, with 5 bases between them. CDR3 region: CASSIGGEQYF. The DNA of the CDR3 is TGTGCCAGTAGTATAGGCGGGGAGCAGTACTTC. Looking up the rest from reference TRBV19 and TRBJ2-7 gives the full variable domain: DGGITQSPKYLFRKEGQNVTLSCEQNLNHDAMYWYRQDPGQGLRLIYYSQIVNDFQKGDIAEGYSVSREKKESFPLTVTSAQKNPTAFYLCASSIGGEQYFGPGTRLTVT.

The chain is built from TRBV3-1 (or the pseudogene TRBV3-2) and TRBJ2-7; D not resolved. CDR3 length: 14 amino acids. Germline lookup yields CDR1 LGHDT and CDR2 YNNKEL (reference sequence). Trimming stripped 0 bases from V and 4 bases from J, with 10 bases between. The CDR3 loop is CASSQDLVGYEQYF. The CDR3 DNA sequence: TGTGCCAGCAGCCAAGATCTAGTTGGTTACGAGCAGTACTTC.

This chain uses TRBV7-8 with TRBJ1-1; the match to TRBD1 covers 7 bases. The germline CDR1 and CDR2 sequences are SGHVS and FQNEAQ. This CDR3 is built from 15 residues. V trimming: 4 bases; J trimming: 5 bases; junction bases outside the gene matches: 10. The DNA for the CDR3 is TGTGCCAGCAGCTCTCTCAGGGGGACGGGGACTGAAGCTTTCTTT. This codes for CASSSLRGTGTEAFF.

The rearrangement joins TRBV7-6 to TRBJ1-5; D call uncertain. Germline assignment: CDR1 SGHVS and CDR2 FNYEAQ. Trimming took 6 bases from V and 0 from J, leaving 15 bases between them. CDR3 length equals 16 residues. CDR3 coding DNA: TGTGCCAGCAGTCGGCTAGGACGGGATAGCAATCAGCCCCAGCATTTT. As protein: CASSRLGRDSNQPQHF.

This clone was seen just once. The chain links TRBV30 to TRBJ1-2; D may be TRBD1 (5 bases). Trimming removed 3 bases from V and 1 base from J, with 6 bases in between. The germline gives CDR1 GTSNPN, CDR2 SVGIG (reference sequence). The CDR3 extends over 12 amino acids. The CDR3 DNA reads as TGTGCCTGGAGGGACAATAACTATGGCTACACCTTC. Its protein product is CAWRDNNYGYTF.

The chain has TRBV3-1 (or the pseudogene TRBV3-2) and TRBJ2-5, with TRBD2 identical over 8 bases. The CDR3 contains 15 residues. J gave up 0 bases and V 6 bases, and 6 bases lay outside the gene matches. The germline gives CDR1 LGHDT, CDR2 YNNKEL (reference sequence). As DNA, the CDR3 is TGTGCCAGCAGGACCACACTAGCGGACCAAGAGACCCAGTACTTC. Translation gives CASRTTLADQETQYF.

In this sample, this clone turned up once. The CDR3 is CASSVWTSGTGLGTDTQYF. The CDR3 bases are TGTGCCAGCAGCGTTTGGACTAGCGGGACGGGGCTTGGCACAGATACGCAGTATTTT. The chain combines TRBV7-2 with TRBJ2-3, with TRBD2 matching 12 bases. The germline V gene has CDR1 SGHTA and CDR2 FQGNSA. The V and J ends lost 5 bases and 1 base, in that order; junction bases with no gene match: 13. CDR3 length: 19 residues.

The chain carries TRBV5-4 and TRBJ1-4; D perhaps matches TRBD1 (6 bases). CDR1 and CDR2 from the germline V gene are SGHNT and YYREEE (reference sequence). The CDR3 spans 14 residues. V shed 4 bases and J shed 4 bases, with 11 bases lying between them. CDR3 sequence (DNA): TGTGCCAGCAGCCTGAGGGGGATTAATGAAAAACTGTTTTTT. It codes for CASSLRGINEKLFF.

CDR3 coding DNA: TGTGCCAGTAGTATAGGAGACTCCCTTGGCGGGGAGCTGTTTTTT. Protein: CASSIGDSLGGELFF. The V and J genes are TRBV19 and TRBJ2-2; D remains ambiguous. The germline V and J ends were trimmed by 1 base and 7 bases, with 13 bases remaining between them. In germline, CDR1 is LNHDA, CDR2 SQIVND (reference sequence). There are 15 residues in the CDR3.

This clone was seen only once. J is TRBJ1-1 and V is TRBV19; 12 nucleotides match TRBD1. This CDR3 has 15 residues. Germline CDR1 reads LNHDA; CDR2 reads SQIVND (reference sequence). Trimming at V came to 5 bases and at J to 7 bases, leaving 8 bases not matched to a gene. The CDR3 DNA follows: TGTGCCAGTAGTTTTCCGGGACAGGGGGCTAATGAAGCTTTCTTT. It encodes CASSFPGQGANEAFF.

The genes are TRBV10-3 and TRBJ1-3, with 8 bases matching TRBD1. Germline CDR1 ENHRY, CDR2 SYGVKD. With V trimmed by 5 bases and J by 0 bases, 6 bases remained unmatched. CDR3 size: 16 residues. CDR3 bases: TGTGCCATCAGTCCGACAGGGGCGAACTCTGGAAACACCATATATTTT. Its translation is CAISPTGANSGNTIYF.

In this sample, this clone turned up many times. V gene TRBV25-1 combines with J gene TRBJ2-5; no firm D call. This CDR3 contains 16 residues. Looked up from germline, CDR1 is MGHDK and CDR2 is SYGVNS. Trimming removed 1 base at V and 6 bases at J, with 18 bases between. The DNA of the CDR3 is TGTGCCAGCAGTGAATCTCCGACTGAGGTGGTGCAGACCCAGTACTTC. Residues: CASSESPTEVVQTQYF.

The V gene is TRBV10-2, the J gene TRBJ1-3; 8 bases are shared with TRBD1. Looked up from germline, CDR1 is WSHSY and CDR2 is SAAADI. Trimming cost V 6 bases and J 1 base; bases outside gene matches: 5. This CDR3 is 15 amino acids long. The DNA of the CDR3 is TGCGCCAGCAGAACGGGACAGGCTTCTGGAAACACCATATATTTT. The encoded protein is CASRTGQASGNTIYF.

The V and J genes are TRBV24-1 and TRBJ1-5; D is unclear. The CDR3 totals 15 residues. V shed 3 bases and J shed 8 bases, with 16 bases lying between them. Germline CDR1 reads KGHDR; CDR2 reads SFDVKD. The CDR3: CATSDGLAYGEPQHF. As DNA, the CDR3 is TGTGCCACCAGTGATGGACTGGCTTATGGGGAGCCCCAGCATTTT.

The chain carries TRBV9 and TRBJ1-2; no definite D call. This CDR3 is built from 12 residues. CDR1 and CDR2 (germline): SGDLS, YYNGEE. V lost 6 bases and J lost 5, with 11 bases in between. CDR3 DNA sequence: TGTGCCAGCAAAACATCTTCTTATGGCTACACCTTC. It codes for CASKTSSYGYTF.